Described below is a single T cell receptor (beta chain) sequence and its context. Its antigen target is currently unknown. One base away there is no much larger clone; base qualities are not given. The entry originates in a study of blood T cell repertoires in COVID-19 (dated by TCRdb to the early 2020s). Some background on the complete study: Samples from collaborators originated in the United States, Italy and Spain and spanned both the acute and convalescent phases of COVID-19. Samples were obtained from the ongoing ImmuneRACE study (first 160 participants) and from 1,254 subjects provided by 6 global collaborators. Where available, HLA class I and class II types were taken from metadata supplied by the sample provider and were not determined by assay-based typing. Sample metadata almost always included a de-identified subject ID, COVID-19 status, age in years and sex. A freely available public database, intended as a resource for researchers studying the immune response to SARS-CoV-2, is where the repertoires were released. The prospective study material was composed of cDNA or gDNA derived from T cells, B-cell-depleted T cells, or PBMCs. Deeply sampled blood TCRbeta repertoires from subjects exposed to, actively infected with, or recovered from COVID-19 were included in the dataset.

TCRbeta CDR3 regions were amplified from genomic DNA by means of the immunoSEQ Assay, a bias-controlled multiplex PCR. Processing in the source paper ran as follows. Within the assay, amplification of reference gene primers was used to estimate how many nucleated cells each sample contained. Sequence reads were collapsed and filtered to measure the absolute abundance of every unique TCRbeta CDR3 rearrangement. For each sample, productive Simpson clonality was calculated as the square root of Simpson's diversity index over productive rearrangements. Held by TCRdb, this immuneACCESS table contains in-frame sequences only and omits some clones. Under half of the omission traces to an unresolved V gene where checked; the cause of the rest is unknown. V and J calls and clone size are those listed in that table; D and trimming were worked out from the DNA. Across this sample there are 250,000 to 300,000 clones, with 70% to 90% seen only once. Roughly 12% of the sample lies in the top ten.

One collaborating source in Seattle enrolled patients during active infection and followed them longitudinally through the course of disease. Collaborating institutions collected whole blood in K2EDTA tubes following their own protocols. For TCRbeta analysis, collaborators shipped samples in one of three forms: frozen whole blood, isolated PBMCs, or DNA extracted from either of those sample types. General study outcomes and caveats: Clinical and demographic metadata were provided uncurated, with the amount varying by source and participant.

The sequencing sample was made of peripheral blood. The receptor was derived from a woman in her 30s with COVID-19, enrolled during active disease.

The DNA is TGTGCCAGCAGCTGGGGACAGGGGCTTCCCTACGAGCAGTACTTC. Translated, it gives CASSWGQGLPYEQYF. The V and J genes are TRBV5-8 and TRBJ2-7; 10 bases in the middle match TRBD1. Its CDR3 holds 15 amino acids, cysteine through phenylalanine. Only CDR3 DNA is held: 45 bases, read in frame from base 1. According to the germline V gene, CDR1 reads SGHTS and CDR2 reads YDEGEE. The germline V end is reduced by 3 bases and the J end by 2 bases; junction bases left unmatched: 5.